The 23 T cell receptor beta chains reported below all come from one sample, sequenced in a study of blood T cells in healthy people across ages. Primers used in a second PCR of about 6 to 11 cycles were a sample-barcoded 5' primer and a J-beta primer mix. TCRdb passed the 5' RACE reads through MiXCR, listing each CDR3 protein once. Of 1.5 million to 2 million distinct CDR3 sequences listed, roughly 49% were seen once; the top ten hold roughly 2.1%. Sequencing was carried out using blood. The receptors were sampled from a woman aged 40 to 50 in good health.

For the CDR3, the DNA is TGTGCCAGCAGTTCTTCCTATGGACGGGTGCAGTACTTC. Amino acids: CASSSSYGRVQYF. The chain links TRBV6-2 or TRBV6-3 to TRBJ2-5; no clear D. CDR1 and CDR2 (germline): MNHEY, SVGEGT. Trimming removed 4 bases from V and 11 bases from J, with 17 bases in between. CDR3 length: 13 amino acids.

This clonotype appeared a few times. The rearrangement joins TRBV5-5 to TRBJ2-7; 8 bases agree with TRBD1. Per the germline V gene, CDR1 is SGHKS and CDR2 is YYEKEE (reference sequence). Germline trimming cut 4 bases from V and 3 bases from J; bases unmatched to any gene: 9. The CDR3 extends over 15 amino acids. DNA for the CDR3: TGTGCCAGCAGCATCGCCGGGACAGGACTCTACGAGCAGTACTTC. Its protein product is CASSIAGTGLYEQYF.

This clonotype came up many times. The chain combines TRBV5-1 with TRBJ2-5; 7 bases are shared with TRBD2. The length of the CDR3 is 15 residues. Germline V gives CDR1 SGHRS, CDR2 YFSETQ. V trimming: 2 bases; J trimming: 1 base; junction bases outside the gene matches: 5. The CDR3 nucleotides are TGCGCCAGCAGCTTAACGGGGGGTTCCCAAGAGACCCAGTACTTC. It encodes CASSLTGGSQETQYF.

The chain recombines TRBV4-1 with TRBJ1-6, with D unclear. Trimming shortened V by 6 bases and J by 4 bases, and 19 bases separated the two germline ends. The CDR3 runs 17 residues. Germline V lookup: CDR1 MGHRA, CDR2 YSYEKL. Written as DNA, the CDR3 is TGCGCCAGCAGACCCTTCAAATTTGGGCCTTATAATTCACCCCTCCACTTT. Amino acids: CASRPFKFGPYNSPLHF.

This clonotype came up a few times. This sequence joins TRBV28 and TRBJ1-2; no definite D call. Germline lookup yields CDR1 MDHEN and CDR2 SYDVKM. V was cut by 4 bases and J by 2 bases, with 14 bases left in between. This CDR3 contains 15 residues. CDR3 DNA: TGTGCCAGCAGTTCCCCTCGCGTCGGCAACTATGGCTACACCTTC. It codes for CASSSPRVGNYGYTF.

The chain combines TRBV20-1 with TRBJ1-2; D is ambiguous. Trimming took 8 bases from V and 5 from J, leaving 15 bases between them. CDR3 length equals 12 residues. Germline V CDR1 and CDR2: DFQATT, SNEGSKA (reference sequence). The CDR3 sequence is CSTNTVGYGYTF. The CDR3 DNA reads as TGCAGTACCAATACCGTTGGGTATGGCTACACCTTC.

This clonotype was detected ten times or more. The junction does not match germline at one end; this may be a read error. The chain uses TRBV5-1 and TRBJ2-6; 7 positions match TRBD1. Germline CDR1 reads SGHRS; CDR2 reads YFSETQ. The CDR3 runs to 15 residues. The CDR3 region is CASSTTGPGANVLTF. In DNA form, the CDR3 reads TGTGCCAGCAGCACGACAGGGCCCGGGGCCAACGTCCTGACTTTC.

This clonotype was seen more than once but under ten times. The V gene is TRBV6-1, the J gene TRBJ1-2; D ambiguous. The CDR3 extends over 14 amino acids. V was pared by 8 bases and J by 2 bases, with 15 bases between. Germline loops: CDR1 MNHNS, CDR2 SASEGT. CDR3 loop: CASGLGRKNYGYTF. The CDR3 coding sequence is TGTGCCAGCGGCCTCGGGAGGAAAAACTATGGCTACACCTTC.

The table lists this clonotype with many counts. CDR3 DNA: TGTGCCAGCAGTTTAAGCCGCGACAGAAGTCGAGAGCAGTACTTC. The encoded protein is CASSLSRDRSREQYF. The gene calls are TRBV12-3 or TRBV12-4 and TRBJ2-7, with D possibly matching TRBD1 (5 bases). Trimming pared 2 bases from V and 7 bases from J, leaving 18 bases between. There are 15 residues in the CDR3.

This clonotype came up many times. The chain joins TRBV7-3 to TRBJ2-3; no clear D gene. The CDR3 is 13 amino acids. The ends were cut back, 4 bases at V and 5 bases at J, with 10 bases in the middle. In germline, CDR1 is SGHTA, CDR2 FQGTGA. CDR3: CASSSGGGDTQYF. DNA of the CDR3: TGTGCCAGCAGCTCGGGCGGCGGAGATACGCAGTATTTT.

This sequence joins TRBV6-2 or TRBV6-3 and TRBJ1-2; TRBD1 aligns across 10 bases. The germline CDR1 and CDR2 sequences are MNHEY and SVGEGT. The length of the CDR3 is 17 residues. The trim removed 3 bases at V and 3 bases at J, leaving 10 bases unmatched. The CDR3 loop is CASSYWTGGSVDYGYTF. CDR3 nucleotide sequence: TGTGCCAGCAGTTATTGGACAGGGGGTTCTGTCGACTATGGCTACACCTTC.

This clonotype was found many times. The chain has TRBV4-1 and TRBJ2-7; D unclear. The V gene lost 3 bases and the J gene lost 6 bases, with 12 bases spanning the gap. The germline gives CDR1 MGHRA, CDR2 YSYEKL. The CDR3 totals 13 residues. The CDR3 DNA follows: TGCGCCAGCAGCCAGGGCTTAGTATTCGAGCAGTACTTC. Protein: CASSQGLVFEQYF.

This clonotype came up a few times. The V and J genes are TRBV4-1 and TRBJ2-5, with 7 positions matching TRBD2. Looked up from germline, CDR1 is MGHRA and CDR2 is YSYEKL. V shed 0 bases, J shed 2 bases, and the junction held 3 bases outside the gene matches. The CDR3 consists of 15 residues. CDR3 coding DNA: TGCGCCAGCAGCCAAGAAGGGACTACTCAAGAGACCCAGTACTTC. This translates into CASSQEGTTQETQYF.

This clonotype came up many times. The chain combines TRBV20-1 with TRBJ2-5, with 8 bases lining up with TRBD2. Germline loops: CDR1 DFQATT, CDR2 SNEGSKA (reference sequence). The CDR3 has 15 residues. Trimming cost V 5 bases and J 2 bases; bases outside gene matches: 10. The CDR3 spells CSADKGLVMQETQYF. The CDR3 nucleotides read TGCAGTGCTGATAAGGGACTAGTCATGCAAGAGACCCAGTACTTC.

The genes are TRBV7-8 and TRBJ2-5, with 16 bases fitting TRBD2. Judging by the DNA end, TRBJ2-7 fits better; the J call may be wrong. The CDR3 contains 20 residues. Looked up from germline, CDR1 is SGHVS and CDR2 is FQNEAQ. This CDR3 is CASSLIPGTSGGALRYEQYF. The CDR3, as DNA: TGTGCCAGCAGCCTAATCCCCGGGACTAGCGGGGGGGCCCTAAGGTACGAGCAGTACTTC.

This clonotype was counted a single time. The chain is built from TRBV6-6 and TRBJ2-5, with 7 bases matching TRBD1. This CDR3 has 13 amino acids. The germline V gene encodes CDR1 MNHNY and CDR2 SVGAGI (reference sequence). V shed 4 bases, J shed 6 bases, and the junction held 5 bases outside the gene matches. CDR3 bases: TGTGCCAGCAGTTTAGGGGGCATAAAGACCCAGTACTTC. It yields the protein CASSLGGIKTQYF.

This clonotype showed up just once. The rearrangement joins TRBV6-6 to TRBJ1-6; 7 nucleotides match TRBD1. J was trimmed by 5 bases and V by 6 bases; bases with no gene match: 7. Germline CDR1 is MNHNY and CDR2 is SVGAGI (reference sequence). This CDR3 is 15 amino acids long. The CDR3 DNA reads as TGTGCCAGCAGACCGGCAGGGGGGGATAATTCACCCCTCCACTTT. Translation gives CASRPAGGDNSPLHF.

The V call is TRBV6-6, the J call TRBJ2-6, with TRBD1 as a possible D gene (5 bases). The CDR3 is 14 amino acids. V shed 8 bases and J shed 0 bases, with 8 bases lying between them. Germline lookup yields CDR1 MNHNY and CDR2 SVGAGI (reference sequence). CDR3 DNA: TGTGCCAGCGAGGACAACTCTGGGGCCAACGTCCTGACTTTC. It yields the protein CASEDNSGANVLTF.

This clonotype was seen only a few times. The V gene is TRBV7-2, the J gene TRBJ2-5; D is unresolved. The V and J ends lost 1 base and 11 bases respectively, with 29 bases between them. The CDR3 covers 18 residues. Germline values: CDR1 SGHTA, CDR2 FQGNSA. As DNA, the CDR3 is TGTGCCAGCAGCTTAGTTGGGTCAGCCTTTGATCGGCGCGATGAGCAGTACTTC. Translated, it gives CASSLVGSAFDRRDEQYF.

The chain has TRBV7-9 and TRBJ2-3; D tentatively fits TRBD1 or TRBD2 (5 bases each). Between the trimmed V and J ends, which lost 3 bases and 3 bases, there was a span of 16 bases. CDR1 and CDR2 from the germline V gene are SEHNR and FQNEAQ (reference sequence). The CDR3 contains 16 residues. Written as DNA, the CDR3 is TGTGCCAGCAGCTTGGGAGCCCGAGGGGCTACAGATACGCAGTATTTT. Amino acid sequence: CASSLGARGATDTQYF.

The rearrangement joins TRBV6-2 or TRBV6-3 to TRBJ2-3; 7 nucleotides match TRBD1. The germline gives CDR1 MNHEY, CDR2 SVGEGT. The length of the CDR3 is 14 residues. Trimming removed 2 bases from V and 6 bases from J; junction bases left unmatched: 5. CDR3 DNA: TGTGCCAGCAGTTACGACAGGGTTGTGGATACGCAGTATTTT. This encodes CASSYDRVVDTQYF.

This clonotype showed up many times. The CDR3 reads CSALTGGYGYTF. The CDR3 DNA is TGCAGTGCGCTGACAGGGGGATATGGCTACACCTTC. The chain is built from TRBV20-1 and TRBJ1-2; 9 nucleotides match TRBD1. The germline V gene has CDR1 DFQATT and CDR2 SNEGSKA (reference sequence). The CDR3 extends over 12 amino acids. V shed 6 bases and J 5 bases; nucleotides not matched to a gene: 4.

This clonotype was found a few times. Compared with germline, one end of the junction differs, possibly owing to a read error. The chain combines TRBV6-4 with TRBJ2-7; 7 nucleotides agree with TRBD1. In germline, CDR1 is MRHNA, CDR2 SNTAGT. The CDR3 has 22 residues. The CDR3, as DNA: TGTGCCGGCAGGACAGGCAGGGAAGGTTGGGTCGTTGGGTTGGGATACTCCTACGAGCAGTACTTC. This codes for CAGRTGREGWVVGLGYSYEQYF.